The 9 T cell receptor beta chains presented below share a single source sample, sequenced in a study of cytomegalovirus exposure and HLA in healthy donors. 60 Vbeta and 13 Jbeta primers were used in PCR. TCRdb keeps only in-frame clones here, not all; method: immunoSEQ multiplex PCR. The sample records some 190,000 clones, roughly four fifths being singletons. Sequenced: PBMCs. The receptors shown here come from a man aged 18 to 30 in good health and CMV-seronegative.

This chain links TRBV2 with TRBJ2-5, with TRBD2 matching 11 bases. Trimming cost V 7 bases and J 4 bases; bases outside gene matches: 14. The CDR3 is 17 amino acids. Germline CDR1 and CDR2: SNHLY and FYNNEI. Written as DNA, the CDR3 is TGTGCCAGCAAAAACACTAGCGGGGGCGCCTCGGGAGAGACCCAGTACTTC. Amino acids: CASKNTSGGASGETQYF.

A remark on this clone: An end of the junction does not agree with germline; a read error may underlie this. The chain combines TRBV19 with TRBJ1-3; D not resolved. CDR3 length: 11 residues. Germline lookup yields CDR1 LNHDA and CDR2 SQIVND (reference sequence). CDR3 residues: CASSFGHRVDF. The CDR3 bases are TGTGCCAGTAGTTTCGGCCACCGGGTAGATTTT.

This sequence joins TRBV6-6 and TRBJ1-3; TRBD1 might be the D (5 bases). The V gene lost 7 bases and the J gene lost 1 base, with 5 bases spanning the gap. The germline V gene has CDR1 MNHNY and CDR2 SVGAGI (reference sequence). The CDR3 spans 12 residues. DNA of the CDR3: TGTGCCAGCACAGGGTCTGGAAACACCATATATTTT. Its translation: CASTGSGNTIYF.

The chain employs TRBV2 and TRBJ1-1; possibly TRBD1 for D (6 bases). This CDR3 contains 14 residues. Trimming took 6 bases from V and 0 from J, leaving 11 bases between them. Germline values: CDR1 SNHLY, CDR2 FYNNEI. CDR3 nucleotides: TGTGCCAGCAGCCTCGGACAGTTGAACACTGAAGCTTTCTTT. Protein: CASSLGQLNTEAFF.

The chain has TRBV4-1 and TRBJ1-1; 11 bases are shared with TRBD1. Trimming cost V 0 bases and J 11 bases; bases outside gene matches: 8. This CDR3 has 15 amino acids. The V gene's germline CDR1 is MGHRA and CDR2 YSYEKL. This CDR3 is CASSQDEGQGAGAFF. The CDR3 DNA follows: TGCGCCAGCAGCCAAGATGAAGGACAGGGGGCGGGGGCTTTCTTT.

The gene calls are TRBV7-6 and TRBJ1-5, with 7 bases matching TRBD1. Trimming cost V 3 bases and J 5 bases; bases outside gene matches: 10. The CDR3 is 16 residues long. In germline, CDR1 is SGHVS, CDR2 FNYEAQ. The CDR3 is CASSLVAAGGDQPQHF. CDR3 bases: TGTGCCAGCAGCTTGGTGGCGGCAGGGGGTGATCAGCCCCAGCATTTT.

The rearrangement joins TRBV7-8 to TRBJ2-1; D is unclear. The germline V and J ends were trimmed by 1 base and 5 bases, with 9 bases remaining between them. CDR1 SGHVS and CDR2 FQNEAQ come from the germline V gene. This CDR3 is built from 14 residues. The CDR3 sequence: CASSLGRWDNEQFF. In DNA form, the CDR3 reads TGTGCCAGCAGCTTAGGCAGGTGGGACAATGAGCAGTTCTTC.

V gene TRBV5-5 combines with J gene TRBJ2-7, with D perhaps TRBD2 (5 bases). V was pared by 0 bases and J by 4 bases, with 14 bases between. CDR1 and CDR2 (germline): SGHKS, YYEKEE (reference sequence). The CDR3 contains 15 residues. The CDR3 DNA sequence: TGTGCCAGCAGCTTGGTCAGCGGTGCCTTGTACGAGCAGTACTTC. Encoded protein: CASSLVSGALYEQYF.

The chain couples TRBV19 to TRBJ1-1; a weak D match, TRBD1 (5 bases). Looked up from germline, CDR1 is LNHDA and CDR2 is SQIVND (reference sequence). CDR3 length: 14 amino acids. The V end lost 3 bases, the J end lost 1 base, and 9 bases lay between the germline ends. CDR3 nucleotide sequence: TGTGCCAGTAGTATTCTGGGGCCGAACACTGAAGCTTTCTTT. Residues: CASSILGPNTEAFF.